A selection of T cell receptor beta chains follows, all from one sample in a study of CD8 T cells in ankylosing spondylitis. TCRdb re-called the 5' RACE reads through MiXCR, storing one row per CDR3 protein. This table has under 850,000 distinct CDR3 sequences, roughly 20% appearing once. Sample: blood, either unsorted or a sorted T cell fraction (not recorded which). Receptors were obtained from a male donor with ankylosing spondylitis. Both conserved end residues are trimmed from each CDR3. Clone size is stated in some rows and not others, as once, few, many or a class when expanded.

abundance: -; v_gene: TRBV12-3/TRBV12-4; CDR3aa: ASSLRTSGSYTGELF
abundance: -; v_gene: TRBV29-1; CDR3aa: SVVGGGLSYEQY
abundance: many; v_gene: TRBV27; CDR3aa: ASSLMGFEQPQH
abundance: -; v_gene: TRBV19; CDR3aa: ASSSLISTGPHYGYT
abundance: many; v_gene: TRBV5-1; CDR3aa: ASSLGRTNTGELF
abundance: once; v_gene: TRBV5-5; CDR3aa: ASSLAVVAGEQY
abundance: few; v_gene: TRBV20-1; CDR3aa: SAKVTGGDYT
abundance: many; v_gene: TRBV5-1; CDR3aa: ASSLGGQNNEQF
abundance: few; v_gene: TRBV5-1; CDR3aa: ASSLGDNLSPLH
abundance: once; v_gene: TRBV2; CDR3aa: ASSDFYGLSGYT
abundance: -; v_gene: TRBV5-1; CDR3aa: ASSPPGTGGNNEQF
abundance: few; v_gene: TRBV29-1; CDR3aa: SAEDRASLYNEQF
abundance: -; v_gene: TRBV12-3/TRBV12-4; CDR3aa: ASAPRLREAQY
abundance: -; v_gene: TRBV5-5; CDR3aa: ASSLTPGGIYEQY
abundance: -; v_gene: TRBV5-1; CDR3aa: ASSAGQSSHEQY
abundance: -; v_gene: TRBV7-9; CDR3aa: ASSLSSGTQY
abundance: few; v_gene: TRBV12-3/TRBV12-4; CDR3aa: ASRKYSNQPQH
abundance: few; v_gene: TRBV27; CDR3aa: ASSPLFQAGEDYEQY
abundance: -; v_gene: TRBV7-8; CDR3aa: ASSLEAGAGQQY
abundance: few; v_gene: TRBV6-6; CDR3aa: ASWAAYTDTQY
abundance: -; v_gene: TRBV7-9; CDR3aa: ASSLAAAKWETQY
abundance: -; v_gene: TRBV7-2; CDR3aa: ASSPRTGDKNNEQF
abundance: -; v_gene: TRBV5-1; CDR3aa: ASNLLSGTGSHEQY
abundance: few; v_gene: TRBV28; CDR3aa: ASINLSGREEPHGKQF
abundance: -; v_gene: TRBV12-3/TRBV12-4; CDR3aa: ASSPGHHEQY
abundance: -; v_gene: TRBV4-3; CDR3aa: ASSQDFEYTDTQY
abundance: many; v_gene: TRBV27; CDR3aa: ASSPLVRAPNYEQY
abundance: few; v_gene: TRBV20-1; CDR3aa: SASPLGYEQY
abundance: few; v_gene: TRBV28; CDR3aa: ASSFLRGQGTLRY
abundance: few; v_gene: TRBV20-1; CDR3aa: SARDRRREVEDTQY
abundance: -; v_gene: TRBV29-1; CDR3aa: SVGTSGRTYNEQF
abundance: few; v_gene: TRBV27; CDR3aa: ASSLLAGQPNNEQF
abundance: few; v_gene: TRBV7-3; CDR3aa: ASSLTGRGSTDTQY
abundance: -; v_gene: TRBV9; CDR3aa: ASSVALLGTGEGEQF
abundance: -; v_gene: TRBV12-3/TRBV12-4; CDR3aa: ASSQSYPLRHQPQH
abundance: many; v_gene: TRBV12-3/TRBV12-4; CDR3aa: ASSSALKANVLT
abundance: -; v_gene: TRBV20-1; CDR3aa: SARVLGGFETQY
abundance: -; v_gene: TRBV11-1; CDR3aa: ASSLNGAGGRTGELF
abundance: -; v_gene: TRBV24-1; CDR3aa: APPGADTQY
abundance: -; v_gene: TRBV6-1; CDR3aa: ASSDYGTVIYEQY
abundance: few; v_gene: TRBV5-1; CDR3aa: ASSFFRSSYNEQF